Listed below are T cell receptor beta chains from one sample, sequenced in a study of T cells after yellow fever vaccination. TCRdb reprocessed the 5' RACE reads via MiXCR and lists one record per CDR3 protein. The sample lists hundreds of thousands of distinct CDR3 sequences; approximately 15% were seen once. Here the sequenced sample was PBMCs, taken on the day of the yellow fever booster vaccination. Source of these receptors: a young man who received the YFV17D yellow fever vaccine. CDR3s include the opening cysteine and the closing phenylalanine or tryptophan. A D gene is named only where the DNA matches it firmly. Not all rows give a size; the values are once, few, many and, for expanded clones, a class.

D	V	J	size	DNA	CDR3
-	TRBV6-6	TRBJ2-7	few	TGTGCCAGCAGTTACTCGTGGGGTTACGAGCAGTACTTC	CASSYSWGYEQYF
-	TRBV6-5	TRBJ2-3	-	TGTGCCAGCAGTTACTCGGCCCAAGATACGCAGTATTTT	CASSYSAQDTQYF
-	TRBV10-3	TRBJ2-2	few	TGTGCCATCGAGAAAGGCGGGGAGCTGTTTTTT	CAIEKGGELFF
-	TRBV6-5	TRBJ1-2	few	TGTGCCAGCAGTTCCCGACCTTGGACGTATGGCTACACCTTC	CASSSRPWTYGYTF
-	TRBV4-3	TRBJ2-5	many	TGCGCCAGCAGCCAAGTTCCAGGTCAGGAGACCCAGTACTTC	CASSQVPGQETQYF
-	TRBV20-1	TRBJ2-1	-	TGCAGTGCTAAAGGACCTGGCGGAGTCAATGAGCAGTTCTTC	CSAKGPGGVNEQFF
-	TRBV27	TRBJ1-6	few	TGTGCCAGCAGTCGGTTCTCCTATAATTCACCCCTCCACTTT	CASSRFSYNSPLHF
-	TRBV7-9	TRBJ2-7	-	TGTGCCAGCAGCTTCCTCGTAAGCTCCTACGAGCAGTACTTC	CASSFLVSSYEQYF
TRBD2	TRBV7-9	TRBJ2-1	-	TGTGCCAGCAGAATCACTAGCGGGAGTTACAATGAGCAGTTCTTC	CASRITSGSYNEQFF
TRBD1	TRBV5-1	TRBJ2-4	-	TGCGCCAGCAGCGTTGGGACAGCCCTAACCATTCAGTACTTC	CASSVGTALTIQYF
TRBD2	TRBV20-1	TRBJ2-7	-	TGCAGTGCCAGCGGGAACTACGAGCAGTACTTC	CSASGNYEQYF
TRBD2	TRBV7-8	TRBJ2-7	few	TGTGCCAGCAGCATCGGGACTAGCGGGTTCATGCCCTACGAGCAGTACTTC	CASSIGTSGFMPYEQYF
-	TRBV7-8	TRBJ1-5	-	TGTGCCAGCAGCAAGGGAGACAATCAGCCCCAGCATTTT	CASSKGDNQPQHF
-	TRBV12-3/TRBV12-4	TRBJ2-3	-	TGTGCCAGCAGTACTCGGGACCCGCAGTATTTT	CASSTRDPQYF
TRBD1	TRBV7-2	TRBJ2-5	-	TGTGCCAGCAGCTTTAATAACGGTCCCCAGGGGGCCCAGTACTTC	CASSFNNGPQGAQYF
TRBD2	TRBV12-3/TRBV12-4	TRBJ2-1	-	TGTGCCAGCAGTTTCGTGGCTAGGGGCGGGAGGGGGTCGAACAATGAGCAGTTCTTC	CASSFVARGGRGSNNEQFF
-	TRBV3-1	TRBJ1-6	few	TGTGCCAGCAGCCAAAACAGGGACTCACCCCTCCACTTT	CASSQNRDSPLHF
TRBD2	TRBV12-3/TRBV12-4	TRBJ2-7	-	TGTGCCAGCAGTCAGACTAGCGGGGCAACCTACGAGCAGTACTTC	CASSQTSGATYEQYF
TRBD2	TRBV7-2	TRBJ2-5	many	TGTGCCAGCTCTGGCGGTAGCGGGATGGAGACCCAGTACTTC	CASSGGSGMETQYF
-	TRBV12-3/TRBV12-4	TRBJ1-2	few	TGTGCCAGCAGTCCCGGGCAGGTCGATGGCTACACCTTC	CASSPGQVDGYTF
TRBD1	TRBV5-4	TRBJ1-1	few	TGTGCCAGCACCCTGGGAGGGACAGCGGGAAACACTGAAGCTTTCTTT	CASTLGGTAGNTEAFF
TRBD1	TRBV6-5	TRBJ2-3	once	TGTGCCAGCAGTTACGACGGGACAGGGGCGATTAATACGCAGTATTTT	CASSYDGTGAINTQYF
TRBD2	TRBV11-3	TRBJ2-5	-	TGTGCCAGCAGCTTGGGCGGGACTACCACTGAGGGAACCCAGTACTTC	CASSLGGTTTEGTQYF
-	TRBV4-2	TRBJ2-7	-	TGTGCCAGCAGCCAAGAGAAAATAGCCGAGCAGTACTTC	CASSQEKIAEQYF
-	TRBV6-2/TRBV6-3	TRBJ2-7	-	TGTGCCAGCAGTTACTCCAGCTTTGGCGAGCAGTACTTC	CASSYSSFGEQYF
TRBD2	TRBV5-1	TRBJ2-1	few	TGCGCCAGCAGCCTTGCGGTGGCGGGACTAGCGGGAGGTTACAATGAGCAGTTCTTC	CASSLAVAGLAGGYNEQFF
TRBD2	TRBV5-4	TRBJ2-2	-	TGTGCCAGCAGCCGTCTGAGCGGGAGGGCCTCCAGCGGGGAGCTGTTTTTT	CASSRLSGRASSGELFF
-	TRBV25-1	TRBJ2-7	few	TGTGCCAGCAGTGATAATGGGGCGGGCGGGTACGAGCAGTACTTC	CASSDNGAGGYEQYF
-	TRBV7-9	TRBJ2-7	few	TGTGCCAGCAGCCTTAGCGCGGATCTTGAGCAGTACTTC	CASSLSADLEQYF
TRBD2	TRBV20-1	TRBJ2-3	many	TGCAGTGCTAGCGACATGCGGGAGAGAGTCACAGATACGCAGTATTTT	CSASDMRERVTDTQYF
-	TRBV6-2/TRBV6-3	TRBJ1-2	few	TGTGCCAGCACCCTGGACGGTAACTATGGCTACACCTTC	CASTLDGNYGYTF
-	TRBV11-2	TRBJ2-7	-	TGTGCCAGCAGCCCCGGACAGCTATACGTCTACCTACGAGTCAGGGAGCAGTACTTC	CASSPGQLYVYLRVREQYF
TRBD2	TRBV12-3/TRBV12-4	TRBJ2-5	-	TGTGCCAGCAGTCCGACTAGCGGGTTTGGGACCCAGTACTTC	CASSPTSGFGTQYF
-	TRBV30	TRBJ2-1	-	TGTGCCTGGAGTCCTGGCAACAATGAGCAGTTCTTC	CAWSPGNNEQFF
-	TRBV2	TRBJ2-1	few	TGTGCCAGCAGTGACGACTCCGCTTTTGGGAATGAGCAGTTCTTC	CASSDDSAFGNEQFF
-	TRBV7-2	TRBJ2-7	few	TGTGCCAGCAGCTTAGAGGGTAGCGGCTCCTACGAGCAGTACTTC	CASSLEGSGSYEQYF
-	TRBV4-2	TRBJ2-3	-	TGTGCCAGCAGCCTAAGTAGCGGGACAGTCAGCACAGATACGCAGTATTTT	CASSLSSGTVSTDTQYF
-	TRBV9	TRBJ2-2	few	TGTGCCAGCCGGCCTACCCCGGTCTCCGGGGAGCTGTTTTTT	CASRPTPVSGELFF
-	TRBV7-9	TRBJ1-3	-	TGTGCCAGCAGCTTAGCCCGACATATCTCTGGAAACACCATATATTTT	CASSLARHISGNTIYF
-	TRBV5-4	TRBJ1-4	-	TGTGCCAGTAATATCCTAGGCGAAAAACTGTTTTTT	CASNILGEKLFF
TRBD2	TRBV2	TRBJ2-1	-	TGTGCCAGCAGGAGGGAGACTAGCGGGACCTATGAGCAGTTCTTC	CASRRETSGTYEQFF
TRBD2	TRBV20-1	TRBJ2-3	few	TGCAGTGCTAGAGCGGGGACGGGGGGTTATGATACGCAGTATTTT	CSARAGTGGYDTQYF
-	TRBV29-1	TRBJ1-1	-	TGCAGCGTTGAAGATCATGGACAGAACACTGAAGCTTTCTTT	CSVEDHGQNTEAFF
TRBD1	TRBV19	TRBJ2-3	-	TGTGCCAGTAGTATAGACTACAGGGGAGATACGCAGTATTTT	CASSIDYRGDTQYF
TRBD1	TRBV11-2	TRBJ1-1	-	TGTGCCAGCAGCTTAGTCACGTGGACAGGGGGAATGAACACTGAAGCTTTCTTT	CASSLVTWTGGMNTEAFF